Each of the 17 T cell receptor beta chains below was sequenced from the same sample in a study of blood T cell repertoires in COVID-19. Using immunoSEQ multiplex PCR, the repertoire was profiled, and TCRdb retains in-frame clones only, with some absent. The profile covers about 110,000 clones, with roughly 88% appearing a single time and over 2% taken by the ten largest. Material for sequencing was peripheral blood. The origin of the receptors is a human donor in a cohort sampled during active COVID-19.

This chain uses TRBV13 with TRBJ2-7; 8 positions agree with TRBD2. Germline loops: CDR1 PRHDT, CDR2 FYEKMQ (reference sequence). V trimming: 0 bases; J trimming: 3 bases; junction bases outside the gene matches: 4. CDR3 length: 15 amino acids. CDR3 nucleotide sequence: TGTGCCAGCAGCTTAGGCGGGGGGGCAGACTACGAGCAGTACTTC. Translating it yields CASSLGGGADYEQYF. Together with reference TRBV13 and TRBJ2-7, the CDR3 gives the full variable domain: AAGVIQSPRHLIKEKRETATLKCYPIPRHDTVYWYQQGPGQDPQFLISFYEKMQSDKGSIPDRFSAQQFSDYHSELNMSSLELGDSALYFCASSLGGGADYEQYFGPGTRLTVT.

CDR3 region: CASSSQPGQGAGQPQHF. The CDR3 coding sequence is TGTGCCAGCAGCTCCCAGCCGGGACAGGGGGCAGGGCAGCCCCAGCATTTT. The J gene is TRBJ1-5, the V gene TRBV5-8, with 12 bases identical to TRBD1. The junction had 11 bases not matched to a gene; V was cut back by 3 bases and J by 7 bases. Germline V gene data show CDR1 as SGHTS and CDR2 as YDEGEE. This CDR3 contains 17 residues.

The CDR3 coding sequence is TGTGCCAGTAGTATGAAGGGGCACACTGAAGCTTTCTTT. Protein product: CASSMKGHTEAFF. The J gene is TRBJ1-1, the V gene TRBV19, with a weak D call TRBD1 (5 bases). Germline CDR1 reads LNHDA; CDR2 reads SQIVND (reference sequence). CDR3 length: 13 amino acids. V lost 3 bases and J 3 bases, leaving 8 bases between the germline ends. The entire variable domain, with the rest obtained from reference TRBV19 and TRBJ1-1, is as follows: DGGITQSPKYLFRKEGQNVTLSCEQNLNHDAMYWYRQDPGQGLRLIYYSQIVNDFQKGDIAEGYSVSREKKESFPLTVTSAQKNPTAFYLCASSMKGHTEAFFGQGTRLTVV.

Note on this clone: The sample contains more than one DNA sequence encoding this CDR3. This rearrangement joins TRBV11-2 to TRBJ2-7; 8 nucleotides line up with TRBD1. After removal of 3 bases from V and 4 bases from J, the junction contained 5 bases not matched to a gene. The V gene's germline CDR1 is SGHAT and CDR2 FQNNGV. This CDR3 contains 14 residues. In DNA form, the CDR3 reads TGTGCCAGCAGCTTCGGACAGGGAGGTTACGAGCAGTACTTC. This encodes CASSFGQGGYEQYF.

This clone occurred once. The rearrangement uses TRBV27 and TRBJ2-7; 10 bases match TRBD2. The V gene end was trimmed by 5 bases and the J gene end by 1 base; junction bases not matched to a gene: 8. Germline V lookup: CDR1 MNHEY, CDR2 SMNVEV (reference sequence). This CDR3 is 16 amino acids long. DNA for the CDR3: TGTGCCAGCAGTCACACCTCTAGCGGGAGTTCCTACGAGCAGTACTTC. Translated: CASSHTSSGSSYEQYF.

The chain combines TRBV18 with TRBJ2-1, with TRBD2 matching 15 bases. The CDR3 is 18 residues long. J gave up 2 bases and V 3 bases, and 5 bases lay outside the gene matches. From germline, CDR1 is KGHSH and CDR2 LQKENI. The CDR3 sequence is CASSPWTSGREPYNEQFF. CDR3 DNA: TGTGCCAGCTCACCTTGGACTAGCGGGAGGGAACCCTACAATGAGCAGTTCTTC.

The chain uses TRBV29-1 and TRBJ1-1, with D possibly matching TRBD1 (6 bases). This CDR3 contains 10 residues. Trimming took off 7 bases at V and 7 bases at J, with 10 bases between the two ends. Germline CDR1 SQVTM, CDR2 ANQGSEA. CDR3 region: CSGRGHEAFF. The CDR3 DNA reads TGCAGCGGCAGGGGTCATGAAGCTTTCTTT. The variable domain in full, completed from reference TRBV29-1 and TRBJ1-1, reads SAVISQKPSRDICQRGTSLTIQCQVDSQVTMMFWYRQQPGQSLTLIATANQGSEATYESGFVIDKFPISRPNLTFSTLTVSNMSPEDSSIYLCSGRGHEAFFGQGTRLTVV.

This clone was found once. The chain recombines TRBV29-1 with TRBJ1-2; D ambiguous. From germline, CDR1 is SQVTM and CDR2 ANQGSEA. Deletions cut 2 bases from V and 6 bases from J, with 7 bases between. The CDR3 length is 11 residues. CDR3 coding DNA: TGCAGCGTTGAAAACGGTGATGGCTACACCTTC. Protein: CSVENGDGYTF.

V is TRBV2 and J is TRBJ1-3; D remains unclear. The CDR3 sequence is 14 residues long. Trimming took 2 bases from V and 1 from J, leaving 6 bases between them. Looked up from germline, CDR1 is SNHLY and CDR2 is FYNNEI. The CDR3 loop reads CASSETGSGNTIYF. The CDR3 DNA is TGTGCCAGCAGTGAAACTGGTTCTGGAAACACCATATATTTT.

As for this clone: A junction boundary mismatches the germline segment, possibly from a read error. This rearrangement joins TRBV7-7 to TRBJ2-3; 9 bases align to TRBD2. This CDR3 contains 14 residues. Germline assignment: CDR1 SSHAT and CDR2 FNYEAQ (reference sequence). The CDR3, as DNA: TGTGCTAGCAGCCGTGGACTAGCGCCAGATACGCAGTATTTT. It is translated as CASSRGLAPDTQYF.

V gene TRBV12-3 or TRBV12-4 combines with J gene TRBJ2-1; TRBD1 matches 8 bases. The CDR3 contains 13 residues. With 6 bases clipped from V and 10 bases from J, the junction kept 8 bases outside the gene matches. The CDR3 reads CASSPRGPLEQFF. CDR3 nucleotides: TGTGCCAGCAGCCCCAGGGGGCCCTTGGAGCAGTTCTTC.

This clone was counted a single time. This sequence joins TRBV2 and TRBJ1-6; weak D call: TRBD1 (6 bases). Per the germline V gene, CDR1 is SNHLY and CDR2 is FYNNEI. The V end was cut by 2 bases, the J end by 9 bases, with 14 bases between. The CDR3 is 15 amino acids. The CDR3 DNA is TGTGCCAGCAGTGAAAGAGAAACAGGGCTTTCACCCCTCCACTTT. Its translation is CASSERETGLSPLHF.

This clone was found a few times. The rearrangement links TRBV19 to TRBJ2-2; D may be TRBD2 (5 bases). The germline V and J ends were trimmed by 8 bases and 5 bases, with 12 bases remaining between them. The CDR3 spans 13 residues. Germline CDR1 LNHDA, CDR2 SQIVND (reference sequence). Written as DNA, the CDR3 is TGTGCCAGTCTTTTTCCGGGAACCGGGGAGCTGTTTTTT. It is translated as CASLFPGTGELFF.

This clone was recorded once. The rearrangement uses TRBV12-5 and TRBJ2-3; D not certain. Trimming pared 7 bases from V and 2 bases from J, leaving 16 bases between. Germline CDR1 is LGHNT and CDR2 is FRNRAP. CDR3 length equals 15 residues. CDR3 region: CASAPGASYTDTQYF. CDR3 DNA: TGTGCTAGTGCCCCGGGTGCCAGCTACACAGATACGCAGTATTTT.

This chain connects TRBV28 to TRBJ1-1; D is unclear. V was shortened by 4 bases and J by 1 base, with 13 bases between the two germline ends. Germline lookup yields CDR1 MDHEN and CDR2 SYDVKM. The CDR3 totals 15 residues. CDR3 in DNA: TGTGCCAGCAGTTCCCCCGGACTCAGGAACACTGAAGCTTTCTTT. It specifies CASSSPGLRNTEAFF.

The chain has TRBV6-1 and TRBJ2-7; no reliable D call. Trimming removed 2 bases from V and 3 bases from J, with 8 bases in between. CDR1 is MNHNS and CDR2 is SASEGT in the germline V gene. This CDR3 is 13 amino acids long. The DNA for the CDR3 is TGTGCCAGCAGTGAATTTCCGGGCTACGAGCAGTACTTC. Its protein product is CASSEFPGYEQYF.

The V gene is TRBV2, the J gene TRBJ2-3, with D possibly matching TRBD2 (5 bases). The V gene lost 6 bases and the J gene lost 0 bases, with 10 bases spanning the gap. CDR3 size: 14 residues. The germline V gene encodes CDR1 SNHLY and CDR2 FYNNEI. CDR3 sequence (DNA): TGTGCCAGCAGAGTAGCGATTAGCACAGATACGCAGTATTTT. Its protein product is CASRVAISTDTQYF.